This T cell receptor (beta chain) was sequenced for a study of T cell repertoires in cytomegalovirus infection. Across the whole study: Indicated by public TCR beta signatures were CMV infection and matching HLA type. Whole-study results and caveats: Identification of carriers of CMV plus the relevant HLA was performed using cumulative public TCR beta family frequency. Predominance within the ex vivo response was attributable to HLA-C-restricted CMV-specific TCR beta clonotypes.

TCRdb re-called the reads with MiXCR, one entry per CDR3 protein. The sample lists hundreds of thousands of distinct CDR3 sequences; more than 8% were seen once. The table lists this clonotype with many counts. Antigen unknown. Trimming removed 7 bases from V and 2 bases from J, with 18 bases in between. This CDR3 region has 15 residues. The germline V gene has CDR1 SGHTA and CDR2 FQGNSA. This TCR derives from a human donor in good health (CMV status not recorded). Some clones in this sample may be carry-over from other donors' samples. Sequenced input: PBMCs. The chain carries TRBV7-2 and TRBJ2-7, with D possibly TRBD2 on 5 matching bases. The CDR3 bases are TGTGCCAGCAACCTACCCGGGGATCAAGCCTACGAGCAGTACTTC. Its protein product is CASNLPGDQAYEQYF.